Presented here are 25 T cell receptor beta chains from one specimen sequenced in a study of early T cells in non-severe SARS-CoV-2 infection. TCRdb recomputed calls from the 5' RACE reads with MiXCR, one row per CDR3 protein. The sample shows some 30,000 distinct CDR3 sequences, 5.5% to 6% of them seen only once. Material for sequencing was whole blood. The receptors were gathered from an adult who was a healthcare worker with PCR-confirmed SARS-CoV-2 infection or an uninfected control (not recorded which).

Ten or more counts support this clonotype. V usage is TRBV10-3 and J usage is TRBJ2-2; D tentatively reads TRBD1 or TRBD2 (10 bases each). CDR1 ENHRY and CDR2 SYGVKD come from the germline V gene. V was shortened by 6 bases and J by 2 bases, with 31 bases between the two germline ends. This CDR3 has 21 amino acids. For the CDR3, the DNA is TGTGCCATCAGATCCGGGACAGGGGCCCCTAGCGGGGGCCTCAACACCGGGGAGCTGTTTTTT. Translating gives CAIRSGTGAPSGGLNTGELFF.

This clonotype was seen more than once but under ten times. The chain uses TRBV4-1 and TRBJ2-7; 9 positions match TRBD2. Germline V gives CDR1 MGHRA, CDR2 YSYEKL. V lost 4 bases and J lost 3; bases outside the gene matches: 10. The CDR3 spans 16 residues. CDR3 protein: CASSPLERGAIYEQYF. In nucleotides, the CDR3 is TGCGCCAGCAGCCCACTAGAGCGGGGGGCTATCTACGAGCAGTACTTC.

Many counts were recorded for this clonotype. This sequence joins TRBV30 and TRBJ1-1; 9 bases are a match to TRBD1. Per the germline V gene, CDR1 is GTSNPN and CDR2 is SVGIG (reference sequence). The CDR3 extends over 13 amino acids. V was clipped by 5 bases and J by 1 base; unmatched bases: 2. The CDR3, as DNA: TGTGCCTGGGGGGGACAGGGGAACACTGAAGCTTTCTTT. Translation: CAWGGQGNTEAFF. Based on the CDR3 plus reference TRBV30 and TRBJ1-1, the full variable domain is SQTIHQWPATLVQPVGSPLSLECTVEGTSNPNLYWYRQAAGRGLQLLFYSVGIGQISSEVPQNLSASRPQDRQFILSSKKLLLSDSGFYLCAWGGQGNTEAFFGQGTRLTVV.

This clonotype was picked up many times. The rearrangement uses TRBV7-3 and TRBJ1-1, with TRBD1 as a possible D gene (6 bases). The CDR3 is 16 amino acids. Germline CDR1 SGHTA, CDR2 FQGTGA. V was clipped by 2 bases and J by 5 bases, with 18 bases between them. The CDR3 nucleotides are TGTGCCAGCAGCTTAGATCCGACAGGTTCGATTACTGAAGCTTTCTTT. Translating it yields CASSLDPTGSITEAFF.

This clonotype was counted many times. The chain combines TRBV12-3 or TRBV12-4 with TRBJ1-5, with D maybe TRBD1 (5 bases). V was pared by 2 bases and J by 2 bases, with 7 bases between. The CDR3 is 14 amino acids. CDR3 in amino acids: CASSLLGGNQPQHF. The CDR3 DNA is TGTGCCAGCAGTTTACTGGGGGGCAATCAGCCCCAGCATTTT.

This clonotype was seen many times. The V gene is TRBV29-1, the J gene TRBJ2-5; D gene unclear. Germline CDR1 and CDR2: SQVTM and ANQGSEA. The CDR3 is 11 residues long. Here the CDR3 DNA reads TGCATCATGACCCGCGGAGAGACCCAGTACTTC. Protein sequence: CIMTRGETQYF.

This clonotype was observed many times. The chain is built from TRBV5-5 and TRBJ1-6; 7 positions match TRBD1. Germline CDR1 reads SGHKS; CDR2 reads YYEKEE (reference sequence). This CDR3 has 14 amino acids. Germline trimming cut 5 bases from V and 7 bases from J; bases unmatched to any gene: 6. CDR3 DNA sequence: TGTGCCAGCAGTTACGGGACAGCGAATTCACCCCTCCACTTT. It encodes CASSYGTANSPLHF.

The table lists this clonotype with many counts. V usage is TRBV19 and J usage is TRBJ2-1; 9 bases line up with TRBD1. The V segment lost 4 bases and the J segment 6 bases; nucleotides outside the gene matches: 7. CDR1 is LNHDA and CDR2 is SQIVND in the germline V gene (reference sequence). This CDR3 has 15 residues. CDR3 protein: CASSTGTGLGNEQFF. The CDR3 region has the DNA TGTGCCAGTAGTACCGGGACAGGGTTGGGCAATGAGCAGTTCTTC.

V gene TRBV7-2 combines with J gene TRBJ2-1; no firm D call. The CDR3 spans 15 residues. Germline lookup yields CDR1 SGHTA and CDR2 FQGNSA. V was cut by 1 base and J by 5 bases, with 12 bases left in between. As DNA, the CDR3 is TGTGCCAGCAGCTTAGTCGGCGGCCTAAACAATGAGCAGTTCTTC. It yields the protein CASSLVGGLNNEQFF.

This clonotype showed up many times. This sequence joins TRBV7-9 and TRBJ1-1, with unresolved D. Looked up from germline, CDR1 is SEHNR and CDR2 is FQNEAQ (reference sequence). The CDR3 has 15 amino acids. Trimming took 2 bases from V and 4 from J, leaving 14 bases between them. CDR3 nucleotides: TGTGCCAGCAGCTTATCGGCTTTAGAAAGCACTGAAGCTTTCTTT. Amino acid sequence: CASSLSALESTEAFF.

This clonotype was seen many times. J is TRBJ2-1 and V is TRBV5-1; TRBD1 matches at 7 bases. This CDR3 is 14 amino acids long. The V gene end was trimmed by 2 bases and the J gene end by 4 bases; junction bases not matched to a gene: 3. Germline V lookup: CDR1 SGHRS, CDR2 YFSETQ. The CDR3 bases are TGCGCCAGCAGCTTAGGGACAGAGTACAATGAGCAGTTCTTC. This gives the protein CASSLGTEYNEQFF.

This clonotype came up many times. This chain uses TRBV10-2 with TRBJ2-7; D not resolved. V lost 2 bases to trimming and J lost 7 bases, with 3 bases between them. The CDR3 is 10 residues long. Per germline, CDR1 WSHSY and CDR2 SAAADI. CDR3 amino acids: CASSETEQYF. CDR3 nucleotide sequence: TGCGCCAGCAGTGAGACTGAGCAGTACTTC.

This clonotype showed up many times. The DNA of the CDR3 is TGCGCCAGCAGCTTGGCCGAGGGGATTCACAATGAGCAGTTCTTC. Protein: CASSLAEGIHNEQFF. The chain combines TRBV5-1 with TRBJ2-1; D is possibly TRBD1 or TRBD2 (5 bases each). The V end was cut by 0 bases, the J end by 5 bases, with 12 bases between. Per germline, CDR1 SGHRS and CDR2 YFSETQ. The length of the CDR3 is 15 residues.

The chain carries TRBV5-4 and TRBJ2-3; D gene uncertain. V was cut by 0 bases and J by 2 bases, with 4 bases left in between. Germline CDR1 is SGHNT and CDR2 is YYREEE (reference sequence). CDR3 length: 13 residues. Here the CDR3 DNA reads TGTGCCAGCAGCTTGGACTTCACAGATACGCAGTATTTT. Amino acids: CASSLDFTDTQYF. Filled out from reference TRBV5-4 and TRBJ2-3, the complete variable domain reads ETGVTQSPTHLIKTRGQQVTLRCSSQSGHNTVSWYQQALGQGPQFIFQYYREEENGRGNFPPRFSGLQFPNYSSELNVNALELDDSALYLCASSLDFTDTQYFGPGTRLTVL.

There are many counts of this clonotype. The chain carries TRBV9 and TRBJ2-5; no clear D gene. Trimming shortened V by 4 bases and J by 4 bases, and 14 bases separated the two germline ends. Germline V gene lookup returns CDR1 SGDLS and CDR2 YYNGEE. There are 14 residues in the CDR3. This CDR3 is CASSPNHLPETQYF. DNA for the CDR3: TGTGCCAGCAGCCCCAATCACCTTCCAGAGACCCAGTACTTC.

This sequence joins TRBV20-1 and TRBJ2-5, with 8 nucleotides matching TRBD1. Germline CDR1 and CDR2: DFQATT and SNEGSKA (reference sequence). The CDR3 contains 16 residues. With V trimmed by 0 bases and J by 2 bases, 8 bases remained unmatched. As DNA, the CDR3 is TGCAGTGCTAGAGATTGGTTCCGGGACAGGCAAGAGACCCAGTACTTC. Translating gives CSARDWFRDRQETQYF.

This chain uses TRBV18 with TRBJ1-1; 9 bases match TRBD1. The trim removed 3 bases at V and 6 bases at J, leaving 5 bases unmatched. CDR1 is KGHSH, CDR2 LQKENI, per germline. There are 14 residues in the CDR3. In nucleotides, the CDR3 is TGTGCCAGCTCACCGGGGACAGGGAGGTCTGAAGCTTTCTTT. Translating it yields CASSPGTGRSEAFF.

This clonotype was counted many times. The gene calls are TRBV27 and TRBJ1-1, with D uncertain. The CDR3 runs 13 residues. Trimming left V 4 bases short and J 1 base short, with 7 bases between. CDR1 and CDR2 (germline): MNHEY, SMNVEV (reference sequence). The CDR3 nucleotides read TGTGCCAGCAGTTACAGTAGGAACACTGAAGCTTTCTTT. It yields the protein CASSYSRNTEAFF.

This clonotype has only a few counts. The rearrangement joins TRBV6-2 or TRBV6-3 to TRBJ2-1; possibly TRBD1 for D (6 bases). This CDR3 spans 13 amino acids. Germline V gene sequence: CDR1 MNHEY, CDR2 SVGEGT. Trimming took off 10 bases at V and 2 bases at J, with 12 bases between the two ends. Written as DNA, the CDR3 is TGTGCCACCCGACAGGATACCTACAATGAGCAGTTCTTC. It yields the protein CATRQDTYNEQFF.

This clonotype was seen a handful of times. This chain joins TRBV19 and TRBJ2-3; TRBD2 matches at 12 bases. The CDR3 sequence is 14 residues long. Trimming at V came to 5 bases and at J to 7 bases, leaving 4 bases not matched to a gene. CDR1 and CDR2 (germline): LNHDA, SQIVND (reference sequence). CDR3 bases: TGTGCCAGTAGTTCCGGACTAGCGGGACATACGCAGTATTTT. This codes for CASSSGLAGHTQYF.

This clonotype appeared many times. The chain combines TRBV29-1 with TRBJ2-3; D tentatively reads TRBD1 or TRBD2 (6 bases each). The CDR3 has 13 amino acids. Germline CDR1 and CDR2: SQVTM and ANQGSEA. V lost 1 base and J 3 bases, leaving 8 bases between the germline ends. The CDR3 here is CSVEGGTTDTQYF. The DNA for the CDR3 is TGCAGCGTTGAAGGCGGGACAACAGATACGCAGTATTTT.

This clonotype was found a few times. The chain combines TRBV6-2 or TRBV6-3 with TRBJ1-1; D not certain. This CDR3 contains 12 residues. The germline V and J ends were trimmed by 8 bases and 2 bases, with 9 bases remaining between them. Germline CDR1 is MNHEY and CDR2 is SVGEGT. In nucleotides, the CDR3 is TGTGCCAGCGGATCACGAAACACTGAAGCTTTCTTT. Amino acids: CASGSRNTEAFF.

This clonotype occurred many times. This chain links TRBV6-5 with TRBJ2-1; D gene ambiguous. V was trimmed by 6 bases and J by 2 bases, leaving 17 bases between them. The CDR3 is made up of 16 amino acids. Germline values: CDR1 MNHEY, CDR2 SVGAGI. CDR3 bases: TGTGCCAGCAGCAACCGAGGCAAGGCACCCTACAATGAGCAGTTCTTC. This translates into CASSNRGKAPYNEQFF.

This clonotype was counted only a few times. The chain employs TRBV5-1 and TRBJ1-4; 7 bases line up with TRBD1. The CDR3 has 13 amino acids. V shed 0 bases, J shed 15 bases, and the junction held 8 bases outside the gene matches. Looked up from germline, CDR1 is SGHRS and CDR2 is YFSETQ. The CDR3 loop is CASSLDTPGQLFF. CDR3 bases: TGCGCCAGCAGCTTGGATACCCCGGGACAGTTGTTTTTT.

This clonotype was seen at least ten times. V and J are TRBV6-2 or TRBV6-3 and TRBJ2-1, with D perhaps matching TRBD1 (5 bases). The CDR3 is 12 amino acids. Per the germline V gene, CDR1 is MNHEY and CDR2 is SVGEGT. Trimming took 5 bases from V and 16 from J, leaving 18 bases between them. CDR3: CASSTVVGLVFF. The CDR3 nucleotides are TGTGCCAGCAGTACGGTTGTGGGGCTTGTATTCTTC.